The next 20 T cell receptor beta chains were all read from a single sample in a study of blood T cell repertoires in COVID-19. Profiled with immunoSEQ multiplex PCR; TCRdb holds only in-frame clones, not every one. The sample has nearly 70,000 clones, roughly nine tenths seen once; the top ten hold roughly 7.3%. Sample: peripheral blood. The receptors come from a middle-aged man with COVID-19, enrolled during active disease.

The chain carries TRBV18 and TRBJ2-4; 9 bases map to TRBD1. The length of the CDR3 is 15 residues. The germline CDR1 and CDR2 sequences are KGHSH and LQKENI. J gave up 7 bases and V 2 bases, and 6 bases lay outside the gene matches. The CDR3 loop is CASSPGQGRSNIQYF. CDR3 in DNA: TGTGCCAGCTCACCAGGACAGGGGAGGTCCAACATTCAGTACTTC.

The rearrangement uses TRBV7-8 and TRBJ2-5; TRBD1 agrees at 8 bases. This CDR3 contains 17 residues. Germline V gene sequence: CDR1 SGHVS, CDR2 FQNEAQ. Trimming cost V 10 bases and J 2 bases; bases outside gene matches: 18. DNA of the CDR3: TGTGCCACCTACCTACCACGGTGGCGGGACAGGCAAGAGACCCAGTACTTC. It codes for CATYLPRWRDRQETQYF.

V gene TRBV5-1 combines with J gene TRBJ2-1, with 14 bases that match TRBD2. Germline V gene lookup returns CDR1 SGHRS and CDR2 YFSETQ. This CDR3 contains 19 residues. Unmatched junction bases numbered 10, after V lost 3 bases and J lost 2 bases. The CDR3 nucleotides are TGCGCCAGCAGCTCGAAGGGACTAGCGGGGGACGTAACCTACAATGAGCAGTTCTTC. Translation gives CASSSKGLAGDVTYNEQFF.

This clone appeared once. The chain uses TRBV5-4 and TRBJ1-4, with D maybe TRBD1 (6 bases). V lost 4 bases and J 4 bases, leaving 11 bases between the germline ends. The CDR3 runs 14 residues. From germline, CDR1 is SGHNT and CDR2 YYREEE (reference sequence). The CDR3 loop reads CASSPDSFNEKLFF. Written as DNA, the CDR3 is TGTGCCAGCAGCCCGGACAGTTTTAATGAAAAACTGTTTTTT.

V usage is TRBV10-3 and J usage is TRBJ2-2; 8 nucleotides align to TRBD2. The CDR3 is 17 residues long. The V segment lost 3 bases and the J segment 1 base; nucleotides outside the gene matches: 7. CDR1 and CDR2 (germline): ENHRY, SYGVKD. DNA for the CDR3: TGTGCCATCAGTGACCATGGGACTAGGAGGAACACCGGGGAGCTGTTTTTT. Translating gives CAISDHGTRRNTGELFF.

J is TRBJ1-5 and V is TRBV6-5; 7 bases fit TRBD1. Germline-derived CDR1 and CDR2 are MNHEY and SVGAGI. The CDR3 contains 13 residues. V shed 6 bases, J shed 3 bases, and the junction held 2 bases outside the gene matches. CDR3 amino acids: CASRGQANQPQHF. CDR3 DNA: TGTGCCAGCAGAGGACAGGCCAATCAGCCCCAGCATTTT.

As DNA, the CDR3 is TGTGCCAGCAGCGTCAGACAGGGGGATGACGCAGATACGCAGTATTTT. It codes for CASSVRQGDDADTQYF. The V and J genes are TRBV9 and TRBJ2-3; TRBD1 matches 9 bases. V trimming: 2 bases; J trimming: 4 bases; junction bases outside the gene matches: 8. The CDR3 sequence is 16 residues long. Germline V CDR1 and CDR2: SGDLS, YYNGEE.

The chain employs TRBV2 and TRBJ2-3, with a tentative D call TRBD1 (5 bases). This CDR3 has 15 amino acids. V was pared by 4 bases and J by 2 bases, with 13 bases between. The germline V gene encodes CDR1 SNHLY and CDR2 FYNNEI. The CDR3 sequence is CASSGGSDLTDTQYF. The CDR3 DNA sequence: TGTGCCAGCAGTGGGGGCAGCGACCTCACAGATACGCAGTATTTT.

The CDR3 DNA sequence: TGTGCCAGCAGCATACAGGGGGCGTTCTATGGCTACACCTTC. Translation: CASSIQGAFYGYTF. The chain joins TRBV3-1 (or the pseudogene TRBV3-2) to TRBJ1-2; 9 nucleotides align to TRBD1. In germline, CDR1 is LGHDT, CDR2 YNNKEL (reference sequence). After removal of 5 bases from V and 4 bases from J, the junction contained 5 bases not matched to a gene. The CDR3 loop spans 14 amino acids.

CDR3 sequence (DNA): TGTGCCAGCAGCTATTCACCACGGGACAGGGGGGAGACCCAGTACTTC. Protein sequence: CASSYSPRDRGETQYF. The rearrangement uses TRBV7-8 and TRBJ2-5; the match to TRBD1 covers 11 bases. The CDR3 totals 16 residues. Germline trimming cut 4 bases from V and 5 bases from J; bases unmatched to any gene: 9. CDR1 is SGHVS and CDR2 is FQNEAQ in the germline V gene. The entire variable domain, with the rest obtained from reference TRBV7-8 and TRBJ2-5, is as follows: GAGVSQSPRYKVAKRGQDVALRCDPISGHVSLFWYQQALGQGPEFLTYFQNEAQLDKSGLPSDRFFAERPEGSVSTLKIQRTQQEDSAVYLCASSYSPRDRGETQYFGPGTRLLVL.

The rearrangement joins TRBV10-2 to TRBJ1-1, with D maybe TRBD1 (6 bases). V shed 2 bases and J shed 0 bases, with 16 bases lying between them. The CDR3 is 17 amino acids. Germline CDR1 and CDR2: WSHSY and SAAADI. Here the CDR3 reads CASSEGLFEGVNTEAFF. In DNA form, the CDR3 reads TGCGCCAGCAGTGAGGGCCTCTTCGAGGGGGTGAACACTGAAGCTTTCTTT.

CDR3 residues: CAWRQAGGYTF. Written as DNA, the CDR3 is TGTGCCTGGAGGCAGGCGGGGGGCTACACCTTC. V gene TRBV30 combines with J gene TRBJ1-2, with unresolved D. This CDR3 has 11 residues. The germline V gene has CDR1 GTSNPN and CDR2 SVGIG (reference sequence). V lost 3 bases and J lost 8, with 10 bases in between.

V usage is TRBV4-1 and J usage is TRBJ1-2; TRBD1 matches at 8 bases. This CDR3 is built from 12 residues. Looked up from germline, CDR1 is MGHRA and CDR2 is YSYEKL. V dropped 5 bases and J dropped 6; count of bases not matched to a gene: 2. CDR3 in amino acids: CASSGQGDGYTF. Here the CDR3 DNA reads TGCGCCAGCAGCGGACAGGGCGATGGCTACACCTTC.

V gene TRBV3-1 (or the pseudogene TRBV3-2) combines with J gene TRBJ1-1; D is ambiguous. The CDR3 is 13 residues long. V lost 1 base and J lost 3, with 6 bases in between. The germline gives CDR1 LGHDT, CDR2 YNNKEL (reference sequence). CDR3 sequence reads: CASSQVQDTEAFF. The CDR3 nucleotides are TGTGCCAGCAGCCAAGTGCAGGACACTGAAGCTTTCTTT.

The gene calls are TRBV2 and TRBJ2-1; a possible D gene is TRBD2 (5 bases). Per the germline V gene, CDR1 is SNHLY and CDR2 is FYNNEI. This CDR3 has 13 amino acids. V was trimmed by 2 bases and J by 8 bases, leaving 10 bases between them. The CDR3 protein is CASSENQEDEQFF. The CDR3 DNA is TGTGCCAGCAGTGAAAACCAGGAGGATGAGCAGTTCTTC. Using reference TRBV2 and TRBJ2-1 for the parts outside the CDR3, the full variable domain is EPEVTQTPSHQVTQMGQEVILRCVPISNHLYFYWYRQILGQKVEFLVSFYNNEISEKSEIFDDQFSVERPDGSNFTLKIRSTKLEDSAMYFCASSENQEDEQFFGPGTRLTVL.

CDR3 sequence: CASSLAGDEQFF. The CDR3 DNA reads as TGTGCCAGCAGCTTGGCAGGGGATGAGCAGTTCTTC. The gene calls are TRBV11-2 and TRBJ2-1; D possibly corresponds to TRBD1 (6 bases). V gave up 3 bases and J gave up 8 bases, with 8 bases separating them. Per germline, CDR1 SGHAT and CDR2 FQNNGV. The CDR3 has 12 amino acids.

This sequence joins TRBV18 and TRBJ1-6; the match to TRBD1 covers 9 bases. The V gene's germline CDR1 is KGHSH and CDR2 LQKENI. The CDR3 sequence is 15 residues long. Trimming took 3 bases from V and 6 from J; bases not matched to a gene: 3. CDR3 nucleotides: TGTGCCAGCTCACCGGGACAGGGTCTTAATTCACCCCTCCACTTT. Amino acid sequence: CASSPGQGLNSPLHF. Supplemented by reference TRBV18 and TRBJ1-6, the full variable domain reads NAGVMQNPRHLVRRRGQEARLRCSPMKGHSHVYWYRQLPEEGLKFMVYLQKENIIDESGMPKERFSAEFPKEGPSILRIQQVVRGDSAAYFCASSPGQGLNSPLHFGNGTRLTVT.

In this sample, this clone turned up once. The chain carries TRBV30 and TRBJ1-1; perhaps TRBD1 as D (6 bases). The CDR3 has 11 amino acids. Trimming left V 2 bases short and J 9 bases short, with 10 bases between. Looked up from germline, CDR1 is GTSNPN and CDR2 is SVGIG (reference sequence). The DNA for the CDR3 is TGTGCCTGGAGTTCAGGGGAGAAAGCTTTCTTT. Amino acids: CAWSSGEKAFF.

The chain uses TRBV3-1 (or the pseudogene TRBV3-2) and TRBJ1-2; no firm D call. V lost 0 bases to trimming and J lost 4 bases, with 15 bases between them. This CDR3 contains 16 residues. Per the germline V gene, CDR1 is LGHDT and CDR2 is YNNKEL (reference sequence). CDR3: CASSQDWGTGSYGYTF. Written as DNA, the CDR3 is TGTGCCAGCAGCCAAGACTGGGGAACTGGGAGCTATGGCTACACCTTC.

The genes are TRBV5-1 and TRBJ2-5; maybe TRBD2 (5 bases). The CDR3 is made up of 15 amino acids. V was shortened by 1 base and J by 5 bases, with 15 bases between the two germline ends. CDR1 is SGHRS and CDR2 is YFSETQ in the germline V gene. The CDR3 sequence is CASSLFKEAVETQYF. The DNA of the CDR3 is TGCGCCAGCAGCTTGTTTAAGGAGGCGGTGGAGACCCAGTACTTC. Filled out from reference TRBV5-1 and TRBJ2-5, the complete variable domain reads KAGVTQTPRYLIKTRGQQVTLSCSPISGHRSVSWYQQTPGQGLQFLFEYFSETQRNKGNFPGRFSGRQFSNSRSEMNVSTLELGDSALYLCASSLFKEAVETQYFGPGTRLLVL.